The clone carrying this T cell receptor (beta chain) was counted at least ten times. Its antigen is unidentified. Primed by a sample-barcoded 5' primer and a J-beta primer mix, a second PCR proceeded for 7 to 11 cycles. Tags on each cDNA molecule came from a template-switch adaptor with 12 random nucleotides. In TCRdb, the 5' RACE reads were re-called with MiXCR into one record per CDR3 protein. The sample includes around 1.1 million distinct CDR3 sequences, roughly two fifths of them seen just once. This sample was taken from a study of blood T cells in healthy people across ages. The V end was cut by 4 bases, the J end by 5 bases, with 21 bases between. The germline V gene encodes CDR1 SGHAT and CDR2 FQDESV (reference sequence). This CDR3 comprises 16 residues. Study results and limitations: Donor CMV infection status was unknown, possibly confounding age-related changes in expanded clonotypes.

The TCR originated in a man aged 18 to 29 in good health. The genes are TRBV11-1 and TRBJ2-7; no clear D. The sample consisted of blood. The CDR3 DNA sequence: TGTGCCAGCAGCTCAAAGACCTGGGATCTTCGCAACGAGCAGTACTTC. This codes for CASSSKTWDLRNEQYF.